These T cell receptor beta chains were read from a single sample in a study of blood T cell repertoires in COVID-19. The protocol was immunoSEQ multiplex PCR, while the TCRdb copy is restricted to in-frame clones and leaves out a portion. Here the sample spans about 480,000 clones, 87% being singletons. Specimen: PBMCs or T cells enriched from blood (not recorded which). The receptors stem from a woman aged 18-29 years with acute COVID-19. CDR3s include the opening cysteine and the closing phenylalanine or tryptophan. The D gene is left open where the match is weak. A clone size is listed for some rows: how often the clone was seen (once, few, many), or a class if it is expanded.

CDR3nt | CDR3aa | v_gene | len | abundance | j_gene | d_gene
TGCGCCAGCAGCTTGGCAACTAGCGGGGGTTTAGTAGATACGCAGTATTTT | CASSLATSGGLVDTQYF | TRBV5-1 | 17 | - | TRBJ2-3 | TRBD2
TGTGCCAGCAGTTATTCATCCGGAGGGAACACTGAAGCTTTCTTT | CASSYSSGGNTEAFF | TRBV6-5 | 15 | once | TRBJ1-1 | -
TGTGCCAGCAGCGAAGGGGGAAGGACAGGGTTCTATGGCTACACCTTC | CASSEGGRTGFYGYTF | TRBV3-1/TRBV3-2 | 16 | - | TRBJ1-2 | TRBD1
TGTGCCAGCAGTACAGGGGGGGGATACGAGCAGTACTTC | CASSTGGGYEQYF | TRBV2 | 13 | - | TRBJ2-7 | -
TGTGCCAGCTCACAGGGAACCGGGACAGGGGGCGGGGAGCAGTACTTC | CASSQGTGTGGGEQYF | TRBV18 | 16 | once | TRBJ2-7 | TRBD1
TGCGCCAGCAGCAAGGACTCGGGTAGCGGGCATGAGCAGTTCTTC | CASSKDSGSGHEQFF | TRBV5-1 | 15 | - | TRBJ2-1 | TRBD2
TGTGCCAGCAGAAGACAGGGGGCAGGGGGTGAAAAACTGTTTTTT | CASRRQGAGGEKLFF | TRBV6-5 | 15 | - | TRBJ1-4 | TRBD1
TGTGCCAGTTCGACAGCTAGCTCTGGGGCCAACGTCCTGACTTTC | CASSTASSGANVLTF | TRBV19 | 15 | - | TRBJ2-6 | -
TGTGCCACCAGTGATCCACCGGGCTCCTACAATGAGCAGTTCTTC | CATSDPPGSYNEQFF | TRBV24-1 | 15 | - | TRBJ2-1 | -
TGTGCCAGTAGTATAGGGCGGGCAGGGGGCGCGGCGGACACTGAAGCTTTCTTT | CASSIGRAGGAADTEAFF | TRBV19 | 18 | - | TRBJ1-1 | TRBD1
TGTGCCAGCAGCCAGTATCAGGGAGGTGAGCAGTACTTC | CASSQYQGGEQYF | TRBV14 | 13 | - | TRBJ2-7 | -
TGTGCCAGCAGCGTGGACAGGGGATTAACTGAAGCTTTCTTT | CASSVDRGLTEAFF | TRBV7-8 | 14 | - | TRBJ1-1 | TRBD1
TGCGCCAGCAGCTCCCACAGGGGAGGGCAGTACTTC | CASSSHRGGQYF | TRBV5-1 | 12 | - | TRBJ2-7 | -
TGTGCCAGCAGCTCGCACTCCGGAGGATACCTCGCCCGGGAGCTGTTTTTT | CASSSHSGGYLARELFF | TRBV11-2 | 17 | - | TRBJ2-2 | -
TGTGCCAGCAGCCCGGCAGGAACAGTCCCGAACACTGAAGCTTTCTTT | CASSPAGTVPNTEAFF | TRBV11-2 | 16 | - | TRBJ1-1 | -
TGTGCCAGCTCACCGTTCAGACAGTCCGCCTCTGGGGCCAACGTCCTGACTTTC | CASSPFRQSASGANVLTF | TRBV18 | 18 | - | TRBJ2-6 | -
TGCGCCAGCAGCTTGGATTTCGGGGGAAAACTGTTTTTT | CASSLDFGGKLFF | TRBV5-1 | 13 | - | TRBJ1-4 | -
TGTGCCAGCAGCCCTAAGGGGACAGGAGCATCAGATACGCAGTATTTT | CASSPKGTGASDTQYF | TRBV11-2 | 16 | - | TRBJ2-3 | TRBD1
TGTGCCACCAGTGACCCCGGGGACTCTGGGGCCAACGTCCTGACTTTC | CATSDPGDSGANVLTF | TRBV24-1 | 16 | - | TRBJ2-6 | -
TGTGCCATCAGGATCCGGGTCAATAGCAATCAGCCCCAGCATTTT | CAIRIRVNSNQPQHF | TRBV11-2 | 15 | - | TRBJ1-5 | -
TGTGCCAGCAGCCCCCGCGGCGGCACCGGGGAGCTGTTTTTT | CASSPRGGTGELFF | TRBV9 | 14 | - | TRBJ2-2 | -
TGTGCCAGCAGCTTAGTGTTAGCGGGAGTAATTGGTGAGCAGTTCTTC | CASSLVLAGVIGEQFF | TRBV7-8 | 16 | - | TRBJ2-1 | TRBD2
TGTGCCAGCAGCTGGGGACAGGCGGGTGACTATGGCTACACCTTC | CASSWGQAGDYGYTF | TRBV5-6 | 15 | - | TRBJ1-2 | TRBD1
TGTGCCAGCAGCACGGGACTAGCGGGGCCCAAAGAGACCCAGTACTTC | CASSTGLAGPKETQYF | TRBV11-2 | 16 | - | TRBJ2-5 | TRBD2
TGTGCCAGCTCACCACCGGGACTAGGCTATGAGCAGTTCTTC | CASSPPGLGYEQFF | TRBV18 | 14 | - | TRBJ2-1 | TRBD2
TGCGCCAGCAGCCACCCCGGGACAGCCTCCTACGAGCAGTACTTC | CASSHPGTASYEQYF | TRBV4-1 | 15 | once | TRBJ2-7 | TRBD1
TGTGCCAGCAGGACCGACAGGGCTTTTCCCTACGAGCAGTACTTC | CASRTDRAFPYEQYF | TRBV2 | 15 | - | TRBJ2-7 | TRBD1
TGTGCCAGCAGTGAACGGGTAGCTGTGGCAGGGGTTCAATCACCCCTCCACTTT | CASSERVAVAGVQSPLHF | TRBV2 | 18 | - | TRBJ1-6 | -
TGTGCCAGCAGCTCCGGGACAGGGGTCGTCGGGGAGCTGTTTTTT | CASSSGTGVVGELFF | TRBV7-9 | 15 | - | TRBJ2-2 | TRBD1
TGCGCCAGCAGCTTGTTGTGGAGCAACGAGCAGTACTTC | CASSLLWSNEQYF | TRBV5-1 | 13 | - | TRBJ2-7 | -
TGTGCCAGCAGGGTACGGGAGAACACTGAAGCTTTCTTT | CASRVRENTEAFF | TRBV6-5 | 13 | - | TRBJ1-1 | -
TGTGCCAGCAGTGACAGGGCCGGATTTTATGGCTACACCTTC | CASSDRAGFYGYTF | TRBV28 | 14 | once | TRBJ1-2 | TRBD1
TGCGCCAGCAGTATAGGGGCGAAGACTGAAGCTTTCTTT | CASSIGAKTEAFF | TRBV5-1 | 13 | - | TRBJ1-1 | -
TGTGCCAGCTCAAGCGATAGGGACAGCCCGAATCAGCCCCAGCATTTT | CASSSDRDSPNQPQHF | TRBV18 | 16 | once | TRBJ1-5 | TRBD1
TGTGCCAGCAGCTTAGTATCGAGCGGGGTGTTCGGCAATGAGCAGTTCTTC | CASSLVSSGVFGNEQFF | TRBV7-2 | 17 | - | TRBJ2-1 | TRBD2